The count of the clone carrying this TCR beta chain is one. The sample is drawn from a study of blood T cell repertoires in COVID-19. Between the trimmed V and J ends, which lost 5 bases and 6 bases, there was a span of 7 bases. The CDR3 consists of 11 residues. Germline CDR1 and CDR2: ENHRY and SYGVKD. Clones were read by immunoSEQ multiplex PCR, and TCRdb kept only the in-frame ones, dropping some. The sample holds more than 60,000 clones, less than 90% seen once. This rearrangement joins TRBV10-3 to TRBJ1-2; D is possibly TRBD1 (5 bases). This TCR derives from a man between 60 and 70 years old with active or convalescent COVID-19. Sequencing was performed on peripheral blood. This chain's CDR3 is CAISSRDGYTF. CDR3 coding DNA: TGTGCCATCAGTTCCAGGGATGGCTACACCTTC.